This note documents a single T cell receptor beta chain sequence. Sequenced by immunoSEQ multiplex PCR; TCRdb stores in-frame clones only, minus some. This repertoire shows roughly 32,000 clones, 92% found once; its top ten account for 4% to 4.5%. This sample was taken from a study of OX40 agonist ivuxolimab in advanced cancers. Germline CDR1 reads SGHAT; CDR2 reads FQNNGV. V lost 1 base, J lost 0 bases, and 10 bases lay in between. CDR3 length: 16 amino acids. The receptor was isolated from an adult with an advanced solid tumor such as melanoma, head and neck, liver or kidney cancer. The sequencing used CD4+ or CD8+ T cells sorted from blood, collected in a trial of the OX40 agonist ivuxolimab. The chain has TRBV11-2 and TRBJ1-3; perhaps TRBD1 as D (6 bases). The CDR3 DNA follows: TGTGCCAGCAGCTTAGTAGGGACAACCTCTGGAAACACCATATATTTT. The encoded protein is CASSLVGTTSGNTIYF.